The next 23 T cell receptor beta chains were all read from a single sample in a study of T cell repertoires in cytomegalovirus infection. TCRdb independently ran MiXCR on the reads; one entry per CDR3 protein. The data hold about 450,000 distinct CDR3 sequences, with roughly 30% observed a single time. Sequenced sample: PBMCs. These receptors came from a human donor in good health (CMV status not recorded). Some clones in this sample may be carry-over from other donors' samples.

This clonotype was detected only once. The CDR3 DNA reads as TGCAGTGTACCGGGACCAGTGAACACTGAAGCTTTCTTT. Protein product: CSVPGPVNTEAFF. The chain recombines TRBV20-1 with TRBJ1-1; maybe TRBD1 (5 bases). Trimming stripped 7 bases from V and 0 bases from J, with 12 bases between. There are 13 residues in the CDR3. Germline CDR1 and CDR2: DFQATT and SNEGSKA (reference sequence).

This rearrangement joins TRBV20-1 to TRBJ1-5; D not resolved. CDR3 length: 15 amino acids. CDR1 is DFQATT, CDR2 SNEGSKA, per germline (reference sequence). Trimming removed 3 bases at V and 2 bases at J, with 14 bases between. CDR3 residues: CSARGRDLGNQPQHF. The CDR3, as DNA: TGCAGTGCTAGGGGGAGGGATCTTGGCAATCAGCCCCAGCATTTT.

The chain uses TRBV27 and TRBJ1-6, with D perhaps matching TRBD1 (5 bases). CDR3 length: 15 residues. The V gene lost 2 bases and the J gene lost 6 bases, with 11 bases spanning the gap. The germline V gene has CDR1 MNHEY and CDR2 SMNVEV (reference sequence). CDR3 nucleotide sequence: TGTGCCAGCAGTTTACAGGGCCGCGGTAATTCACCCCTCCACTTT. Amino acid sequence: CASSLQGRGNSPLHF.

This clonotype was observed a handful of times. The CDR3 is CASRTPGQGAYNGQPQHF. The DNA of the CDR3 is TGTGCCAGCAGAACACCGGGACAGGGGGCGTATAATGGTCAGCCCCAGCATTTT. The rearrangement uses TRBV6-2 or TRBV6-3 and TRBJ1-5; 12 bases agree with TRBD1. V was pared by 6 bases and J by 6 bases, with 15 bases of the junction left unmatched. CDR1 and CDR2 (germline): MNHEY, SVGEGT. This CDR3 is built from 18 residues.

The V gene is TRBV11-2, the J gene TRBJ2-2; D is perhaps TRBD1 or TRBD2 (5 bases each). Per germline, CDR1 SGHAT and CDR2 FQNNGV. V lost 4 bases and J lost 0, with 12 bases in between. The CDR3 runs 16 residues. CDR3 sequence reads: CASSSIGTSNTGELFF. Here the CDR3 DNA reads TGTGCCAGCAGCTCCATCGGGACCTCGAACACCGGGGAGCTGTTTTTT.

This clonotype has ten or more counts. The chain couples TRBV7-8 to TRBJ1-2; 7 bases fit TRBD1. In germline, CDR1 is SGHVS, CDR2 FQNEAQ. The CDR3 length is 14 residues. The V segment lost 0 bases and the J segment 3 bases; nucleotides outside the gene matches: 1. CDR3 DNA: TGTGCCAGCAGCTTAGCAGGGGGCCACTATGGCTACACCTTC. Translated: CASSLAGGHYGYTF.

This clonotype was found a few times. V usage is TRBV6-4 and J usage is TRBJ2-1, with 8 bases that match TRBD1. This CDR3 has 14 amino acids. CDR1 MRHNA and CDR2 SNTAGT come from the germline V gene. The ends lost 4 bases at V and 5 bases at J; junction bases unmatched: 4. In DNA form, the CDR3 reads TGTGCCAGCAGTGTCGTGGACAGGGACAATGAGCAGTTCTTC. Amino acids: CASSVVDRDNEQFF.

The chain links TRBV30 to TRBJ2-4; 7 bases agree with TRBD1. The junction had 8 bases not matched to a gene; V was cut back by 0 bases and J by 0 bases. This CDR3 comprises 17 residues. CDR1 GTSNPN and CDR2 SVGIG come from the germline V gene (reference sequence). The CDR3 bases are TGTGCCTGGAGTGTATCCGGGACAGCGGTAGCCAAAAACATTCAGTACTTC. This translates into CAWSVSGTAVAKNIQYF.

The chain employs TRBV6-2 or TRBV6-3 and TRBJ2-1; 7 bases map to TRBD1. Trimming removed 4 bases from V and 4 bases from J; junction bases left unmatched: 7. This CDR3 contains 15 residues. CDR1 and CDR2 (germline): MNHEY, SVGEGT. CDR3 protein: CASSSRDSTYNEQFF. As DNA, the CDR3 is TGTGCCAGCAGTTCCCGGGACAGCACTTACAATGAGCAGTTCTTC.

This chain links TRBV11-2 with TRBJ2-3, with 8 positions matching TRBD1. CDR1 and CDR2 from the germline V gene are SGHAT and FQNNGV. This CDR3 has 15 residues. Trimming removed 10 bases from V and 3 bases from J; junction bases left unmatched: 12. The CDR3, as DNA: TGTGCCACTCTCCCAGGGGGCCGGACTACAGATACGCAGTATTTT. Residues: CATLPGGRTTDTQYF.

This rearrangement joins TRBV5-4 to TRBJ2-7; unclear D gene. The CDR3 is 13 amino acids. Germline V gene lookup returns CDR1 SGHNT and CDR2 YYREEE (reference sequence). The V gene lost 3 bases and the J gene lost 2 bases, with 9 bases spanning the gap. The CDR3, as DNA: TGTGCCAGCAGCTCGAAGGCAACCTACGAGCAGTACTTC. This gives the protein CASSSKATYEQYF.

This clonotype was counted a few times. The chain joins TRBV19 to TRBJ2-6; 8 bases match TRBD1. The CDR3 spans 12 residues. Germline V gene lookup returns CDR1 LNHDA and CDR2 SQIVND (reference sequence). The trim removed 7 bases at V and 11 bases at J, leaving 4 bases unmatched. CDR3 region: CASTGTGYVLTF. The DNA for the CDR3 is TGTGCCAGTACCGGGACAGGTTACGTCCTGACTTTC.

The chain employs TRBV7-6 and TRBJ2-3; a possible D gene is TRBD2 (5 bases). This CDR3 is built from 17 residues. Trimming took 5 bases from V and 0 from J, leaving 18 bases between them. Germline CDR1 is SGHVS and CDR2 is FNYEAQ. The CDR3 loop is CASSPTYPGSSTDTQYF. CDR3 nucleotide sequence: TGTGCCAGCAGCCCTACCTACCCGGGGAGTAGCACAGATACGCAGTATTTT.

In DNA, the CDR3 is TGTGCCAGCAGCTTAGGGCAAGTTAGTTCACCCCTCCACTTT. Protein: CASSLGQVSSPLHF. V usage is TRBV7-6 and J usage is TRBJ1-6; D is unresolved. Germline CDR1 and CDR2: SGHVS and FNYEAQ. V lost 1 base and J lost 9, with 10 bases in between. The CDR3 contains 14 residues.

The V gene is TRBV6-1, the J gene TRBJ2-7; D is possibly TRBD1 (6 bases). The CDR3 contains 14 residues. Deletions cut 4 bases from V and 3 bases from J, with 13 bases between. Per the germline V gene, CDR1 is MNHNS and CDR2 is SASEGT. The CDR3 sequence: CASSVVTGSYEQYF. The CDR3 DNA is TGTGCCAGCAGTGTAGTCACAGGGAGCTACGAGCAGTACTTC.

The chain links TRBV15 to TRBJ1-6, with TRBD1 matching 9 bases. The CDR3 extends over 14 amino acids. V shed 3 bases and J 8 bases; nucleotides not matched to a gene: 2. CDR1 is LNHNV and CDR2 is YYDKDF in the germline V gene (reference sequence). The CDR3 region is CATSRGQGDSPLHF. CDR3 DNA: TGTGCCACCAGCAGGGGACAGGGTGATTCACCCCTCCACTTT.

The chain recombines TRBV27 with TRBJ1-5, with D possibly TRBD1 on 5 matching bases. CDR1 is MNHEY, CDR2 SMNVEV, per germline (reference sequence). V was trimmed by 10 bases and J by 7 bases, leaving 23 bases between them. The CDR3 totals 15 residues. The CDR3 spells CAISTGPRGGQPQHF. CDR3 bases: TGTGCCATCAGCACCGGACCGCGGGGGGGGCAGCCCCAGCATTTT.

The table lists this clonotype with a few counts. The V and J genes are TRBV12-3 or TRBV12-4 and TRBJ2-5; 9 nucleotides agree with TRBD1. Trimming at V came to 3 bases and at J to 2 bases, leaving 1 base not matched to a gene. The CDR3 is made up of 14 amino acids. DNA of the CDR3: TGTGCCAGCAGTTTCGGGACAGGGCAAGAGACCCAGTACTTC. Its protein product is CASSFGTGQETQYF.

This chain joins TRBV6-2 or TRBV6-3 and TRBJ2-7; tentatively, D is TRBD1 (6 bases). The CDR3 consists of 12 residues. Germline CDR1 is MNHEY and CDR2 is SVGEGT. V lost 2 bases and J 8 bases, leaving 10 bases between the germline ends. CDR3 coding DNA: TGTGCCAGCAGTTACGGGGACACACAGCAGTACTTC. Amino acids: CASSYGDTQQYF.

In the case of this clonotype: Given a much more abundant clone one base away, this may be a read error. The V gene is TRBV7-3, the J gene TRBJ2-1; 13 bases map to TRBD2. Germline CDR1 SGHTA, CDR2 FQGTGA. The CDR3 spans 16 residues. CDR3 sequence: CSSSLTSGGAYNEQFF. The CDR3 bases are TGTTCCAGCAGCTTAACTAGCGGGGGGGCCTACAATGAGCAGTTCTTC.

This rearrangement joins TRBV7-2 to TRBJ2-6, with 8 bases that match TRBD1. Germline V gives CDR1 SGHTA, CDR2 FQGNSA. V lost 5 bases and J lost 0; bases outside the gene matches: 9. There are 18 residues in the CDR3. CDR3 region: CASSVNRGVGSGANVLTF. CDR3 nucleotide sequence: TGTGCCAGCAGCGTAAACAGGGGGGTGGGCTCTGGGGCCAACGTCCTGACTTTC.

This clonotype was seen only a few times. The chain recombines TRBV11-2 with TRBJ1-2; 9 bases align to TRBD1. CDR1 and CDR2 (germline): SGHAT, FQNNGV. The CDR3 spans 15 residues. V gave up 5 bases and J gave up 6 bases; unmatched junction bases: 10. The CDR3 region has the DNA TGTGCCAGCAGCCCTTGGGACAGGGCCTTTCATGGCTACACCTTC. Translation: CASSPWDRAFHGYTF.

The CDR3 sequence: CASSPRLQGKVSRTEAFF. In nucleotides, the CDR3 is TGTGCCAGCTCACCAAGGCTACAGGGAAAGGTTTCCCGTACTGAAGCTTTCTTT. V gene TRBV18 combines with J gene TRBJ1-1, with a tentative D call TRBD1 (6 bases). The CDR3 is 18 residues long. With 2 bases removed from V and 5 bases from J, the gap between germline ends came to 24 bases. The germline CDR1 and CDR2 sequences are KGHSH and LQKENI.